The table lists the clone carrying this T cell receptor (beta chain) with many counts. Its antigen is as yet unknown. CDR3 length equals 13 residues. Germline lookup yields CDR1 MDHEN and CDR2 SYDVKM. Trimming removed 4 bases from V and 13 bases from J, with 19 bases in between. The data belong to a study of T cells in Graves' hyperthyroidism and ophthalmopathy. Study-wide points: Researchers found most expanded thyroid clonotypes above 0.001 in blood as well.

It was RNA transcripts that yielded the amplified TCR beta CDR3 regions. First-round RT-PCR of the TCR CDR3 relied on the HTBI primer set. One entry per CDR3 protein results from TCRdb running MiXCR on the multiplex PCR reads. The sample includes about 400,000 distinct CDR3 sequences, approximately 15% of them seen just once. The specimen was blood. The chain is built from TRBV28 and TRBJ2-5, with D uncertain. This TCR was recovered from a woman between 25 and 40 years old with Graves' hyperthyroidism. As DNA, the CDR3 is TGTGCCAGCAGTTCTCAGCCCGTATTCGTCACGTACTTC. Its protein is CASSSQPVFVTYF.